Below are 13 T cell receptor beta chains sequenced from a single sample in a study of shared clonotypes between healthy human individuals. CD45RO-negative CD8 cells positively selected for CCR7 made up the naive population, which excluded terminally differentiated effector memory CD45RA+ cells. The data were produced by immunoSEQ multiplex PCR, yet TCRdb's version contains in-frame clones alone and is incomplete. Here the sample spans millions of clones, about 94% being singletons. Sequenced material: naive CD8+ T cells sorted from blood. The receptors were gathered from a man younger than 35 in good health.

V and J are TRBV6-5 and TRBJ1-1, with a possible D match to TRBD1 (5 bases). The V end was cut by 2 bases, the J end by 1 base, with 14 bases between. In germline, CDR1 is MNHEY, CDR2 SVGAGI. This CDR3 is 16 amino acids long. In DNA form, the CDR3 reads TGTGCCAGCAGTTACAGGACGACAGACGCGAACACTGAAGCTTTCTTT. It translates to CASSYRTTDANTEAFF.

As DNA, the CDR3 is TGTGCCAGCAGCTTAGGACCGGCAGGGAGTCTCGGAAACACCATATATTTT. It translates to CASSLGPAGSLGNTIYF. The chain couples TRBV11-2 to TRBJ1-3; tentative D call: TRBD1 (5 bases). CDR3 size: 17 residues. Germline assignment: CDR1 SGHAT and CDR2 FQNNGV. V dropped 1 base and J dropped 4 bases, with 17 bases sitting between them.

This clone appeared a single time. The V call is TRBV6-5, the J call TRBJ2-1; the match to TRBD2 covers 7 bases. The CDR3 totals 14 residues. Looked up from germline, CDR1 is MNHEY and CDR2 is SVGAGI. J was trimmed by 2 bases and V by 5 bases; bases with no gene match: 3. The CDR3 protein is CASSPGTTYNEQFF. The CDR3 DNA is TGTGCCAGCAGTCCCGGGACTACCTACAATGAGCAGTTCTTC.

This chain links TRBV27 with TRBJ2-1, with 9 bases identical to TRBD2. There are 15 residues in the CDR3. V was pared by 2 bases and J by 8 bases, with 7 bases of the junction left unmatched. The germline gives CDR1 MNHEY, CDR2 SMNVEV (reference sequence). The CDR3 spells CASSLPGLAQDEQFF. The CDR3 DNA sequence: TGTGCCAGCAGTTTACCGGGACTAGCTCAGGATGAGCAGTTCTTC.

This clone showed up just a few times. The chain employs TRBV6-5 and TRBJ1-2; 8 nucleotides agree with TRBD1. Germline CDR1 and CDR2: MNHEY and SVGAGI. V lost 4 bases to trimming and J lost 4 bases; unmatched junction nucleotides: 5. The CDR3 loop spans 14 amino acids. The chain's CDR3 is CASSWGQDFYGYTF. CDR3 DNA: TGTGCCAGCAGTTGGGGACAGGACTTCTATGGCTACACCTTC.

For this clone: The identical CDR3 is also encoded by other nucleotide sequences in the sample. The rearrangement links TRBV9 to TRBJ2-7; 13 bases line up with TRBD2. The J segment lost 2 bases and the V segment lost 0 bases, leaving 2 bases of the junction unmatched. CDR1 is SGDLS and CDR2 is YYNGEE in the germline V gene. The CDR3 has 16 residues. CDR3 sequence: CASSVDGTSGAYEQYF. The CDR3 DNA is TGTGCCAGCAGCGTAGACGGGACTAGCGGGGCCTACGAGCAGTACTTC.

For this clone: Other DNA sequences in the sample encode the same CDR3. The CDR3 DNA reads as TGTGCCAGCAGTTTATCCCCCAGCTATGGCTACACCTTC. Protein sequence: CASSLSPSYGYTF. The chain has TRBV27 and TRBJ1-2; the D is unclear. Trimming removed 0 bases at V and 4 bases at J, with 6 bases between. The CDR3 is 13 amino acids. Germline V gene data show CDR1 as MNHEY and CDR2 as SMNVEV (reference sequence).

In regard to this clone: Other DNA sequences in the same sample also yield this CDR3. The CDR3 sequence: CASSVGGDSSYEQYF. CDR3 nucleotides: TGTGCCAGCAGCGTAGGTGGGGACAGCTCCTACGAGCAGTACTTC. The V gene is TRBV9, the J gene TRBJ2-7; 7 positions agree with TRBD1. Trimming at V came to 0 bases and at J to 0 bases, leaving 3 bases not matched to a gene. Per the germline V gene, CDR1 is SGDLS and CDR2 is YYNGEE. The CDR3 consists of 15 residues.

The V gene is TRBV5-4, the J gene TRBJ2-3; TRBD2 might be the D (6 bases). V lost 4 bases and J 1 base, leaving 16 bases between the germline ends. The length of the CDR3 is 16 residues. Germline CDR1 is SGHNT and CDR2 is YYREEE (reference sequence). The DNA of the CDR3 is TGTGCCAGCAGCCCCGAGGCGGGGTGGGGCACAGATACGCAGTATTTT. Its protein is CASSPEAGWGTDTQYF.

As for this clone: This sequence may be a read error, since a much larger clone differs from it by one base. Other DNA sequences in this specimen translate into the identical CDR3. The J gene is TRBJ2-5, the V gene TRBV30, with 7 bases identical to TRBD1. This CDR3 contains 13 residues. The germline V gene has CDR1 GTSNPN and CDR2 SVGIG (reference sequence). The CDR3 region has the DNA TGCGCCTGGAGTGCAGGGGGTAGAGAGACCCAGTACTTC. It yields the protein CAWSAGGRETQYF.

The chain carries TRBV4-3 and TRBJ1-2, with D maybe TRBD1 (5 bases). V lost 0 bases to trimming and J lost 4 bases, with 6 bases between them. The CDR3 totals 13 residues. The germline CDR1 and CDR2 sequences are LGHNA and YSLEER. The CDR3 reads CASSQEGPYGYTF. In nucleotides, the CDR3 is TGCGCCAGCAGCCAAGAGGGACCCTATGGCTACACCTTC.

This CDR3 reads CASSLSQGARDTQYF. In nucleotides, the CDR3 is TGTGCCAGCAGCTTGAGTCAGGGGGCGAGAGATACGCAGTATTTT. The chain employs TRBV5-4 and TRBJ2-3, with 8 nucleotides matching TRBD1. CDR1 and CDR2 from the germline V gene are SGHNT and YYREEE (reference sequence). The CDR3 consists of 15 residues. V lost 1 base, J lost 5 bases, and 6 bases stayed unmatched. Filled out from reference TRBV5-4 and TRBJ2-3, the complete variable domain reads ETGVTQSPTHLIKTRGQQVTLRCSSQSGHNTVSWYQQALGQGPQFIFQYYREEENGRGNFPPRFSGLQFPNYSSELNVNALELDDSALYLCASSLSQGARDTQYFGPGTRLTVL.

The chain couples TRBV5-1 to TRBJ2-1; D might be TRBD1 or TRBD2, each matching 5 bases. Germline assignment: CDR1 SGHRS and CDR2 YFSETQ. This CDR3 region has 15 residues. V was cut by 2 bases and J by 8 bases, with 17 bases left in between. The CDR3 reads CASSFEGRNMDEQFF. The CDR3 nucleotides read TGCGCCAGCAGCTTCGAGGGGAGAAATATGGATGAGCAGTTCTTC.